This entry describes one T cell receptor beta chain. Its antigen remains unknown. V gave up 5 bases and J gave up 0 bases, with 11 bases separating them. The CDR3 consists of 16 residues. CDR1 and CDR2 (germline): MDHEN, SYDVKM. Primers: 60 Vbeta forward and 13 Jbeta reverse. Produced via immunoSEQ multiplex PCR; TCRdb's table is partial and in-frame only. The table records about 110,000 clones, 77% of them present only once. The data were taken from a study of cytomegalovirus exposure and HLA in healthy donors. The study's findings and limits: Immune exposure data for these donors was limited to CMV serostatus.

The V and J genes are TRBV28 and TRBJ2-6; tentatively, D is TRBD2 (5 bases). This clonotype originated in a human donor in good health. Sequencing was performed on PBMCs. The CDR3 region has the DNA TGTGCCAGCAGTACCGGACTTTCCTCTGGGGCCAACGTCCTGACTTTC. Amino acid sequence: CASSTGLSSGANVLTF.